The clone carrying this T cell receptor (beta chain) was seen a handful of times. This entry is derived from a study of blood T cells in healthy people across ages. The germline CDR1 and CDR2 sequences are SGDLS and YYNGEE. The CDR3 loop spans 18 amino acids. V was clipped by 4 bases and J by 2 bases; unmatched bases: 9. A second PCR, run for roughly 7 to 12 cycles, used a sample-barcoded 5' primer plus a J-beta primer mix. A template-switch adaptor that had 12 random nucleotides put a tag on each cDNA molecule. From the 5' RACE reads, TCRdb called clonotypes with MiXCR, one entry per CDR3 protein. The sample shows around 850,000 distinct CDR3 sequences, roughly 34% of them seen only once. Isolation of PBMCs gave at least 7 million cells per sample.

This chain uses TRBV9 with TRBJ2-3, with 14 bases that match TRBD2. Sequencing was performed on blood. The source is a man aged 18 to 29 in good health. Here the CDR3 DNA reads TGTGCCAGCAGCCCAGTCGGACTAGCGGGGGGTTTCACAGATACGCAGTATTTT. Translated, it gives CASSPVGLAGGFTDTQYF.